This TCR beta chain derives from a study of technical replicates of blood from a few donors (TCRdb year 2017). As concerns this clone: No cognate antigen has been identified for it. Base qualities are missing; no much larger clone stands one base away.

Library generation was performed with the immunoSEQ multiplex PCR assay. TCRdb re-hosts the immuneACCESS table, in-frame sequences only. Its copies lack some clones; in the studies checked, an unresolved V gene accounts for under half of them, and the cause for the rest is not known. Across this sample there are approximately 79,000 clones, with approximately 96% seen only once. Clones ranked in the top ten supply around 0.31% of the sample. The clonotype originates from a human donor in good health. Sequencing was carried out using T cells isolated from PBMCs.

The CDR3 region has the sequence CASSAGTSGHNEQFF. The nucleotide sequence is TGTGCCAGCAGTGCAGGGACTAGCGGACACAATGAGCAGTTCTTC. The rearranged chain carries TRBV27 and TRBJ2-1; 11 bases in the middle match TRBD2. Trimming leaves V shorter by 5 bases and J shorter by 5 bases, with the junction holding 5 bases beyond the gene matches. The germline V gene (reference sequence) sets CDR1 to MNHEY and CDR2 to SMNVEV. Spanning cysteine to phenylalanine, the CDR3 consists of 15 amino acids. Only the CDR3 portion is preserved as DNA: 45 bases, with reading frame beginning at the first base.